Below, 8 T cell receptor beta chains from the same sample are listed, as sequenced in a study of cytomegalovirus exposure and HLA in healthy donors. Use of 60 Vbeta and 13 Jbeta primers characterized the PCR. Here immunoSEQ multiplex PCR was the method, and the copy in TCRdb shows in-frame clones only, minus some. The sample carries more than 150,000 clones, more than 85% recorded once. Sequencing used PBMCs. The receptors were gathered from a girl less than two years old in good health and CMV-seronegative.

The chain uses TRBV19 and TRBJ2-5; 7 bases match TRBD1. CDR3 length equals 17 residues. Germline values: CDR1 LNHDA, CDR2 SQIVND (reference sequence). Trimming took 5 bases from V and 5 from J; bases not matched to a gene: 17. The CDR3 DNA reads TGTGCCAGTAGTTTCCGTCCGGGACAGTCCCTCGGGGAGACCCAGTACTTC. It specifies CASSFRPGQSLGETQYF.

The rearrangement uses TRBV6-5 and TRBJ2-1, with D perhaps matching TRBD2 (6 bases). The CDR3 consists of 14 residues. CDR1 is MNHEY and CDR2 is SVGAGI in the germline V gene. V was clipped by 0 bases and J by 6 bases, with 9 bases between them. The CDR3 reads CASSYSEGGNEQFF. CDR3 sequence (DNA): TGTGCCAGCAGTTACTCGGAGGGAGGCAATGAGCAGTTCTTC.

The chain couples TRBV2 to TRBJ2-7; D not certain. Germline V gene data show CDR1 as SNHLY and CDR2 as FYNNEI. The CDR3 is 14 residues long. V shed 3 bases and J shed 2 bases, with 11 bases lying between them. CDR3 sequence: CASSDVNSPYEQYF. CDR3 DNA sequence: TGTGCCAGCAGTGATGTGAACAGTCCCTACGAGCAGTACTTC.

The V gene is TRBV7-9, the J gene TRBJ1-3, with 8 bases lining up with TRBD1. Germline assignment: CDR1 SEHNR and CDR2 FQNEAQ (reference sequence). This CDR3 region has 15 residues. The V segment lost 1 base and the J segment 3 bases; nucleotides outside the gene matches: 2. The CDR3 reads CASSLEQGDGNTIYF. CDR3 coding DNA: TGTGCCAGCAGCTTAGAACAGGGGGATGGAAACACCATATATTTT. The variable domain in full, with the rest retrieved from reference TRBV7-9 and TRBJ1-3, is DTGVSQNPRHKITKRGQNVTFRCDPISEHNRLYWYRQTLGQGPEFLTYFQNEAQLEKSRLLSDRFSAERPKGSFSTLEIQRTEQGDSAMYLCASSLEQGDGNTIYFGEGSWLTVV.

The chain links TRBV7-8 to TRBJ2-2, with D unclear. CDR1 is SGHVS and CDR2 is FQNEAQ in the germline V gene. Trimming removed 3 bases from V and 4 bases from J, with 12 bases in between. The CDR3 length is 15 residues. CDR3 bases: TGTGCCAGCAGCTTTAATGAACTACCCACCGGGGAGCTGTTTTTT. This codes for CASSFNELPTGELFF.

V and J are TRBV7-2 and TRBJ2-1; TRBD2 matches at 15 bases. This CDR3 is 14 amino acids long. V trimming: 4 bases; J trimming: 15 bases; junction bases outside the gene matches: 7. CDR1 is SGHTA and CDR2 is FQGNSA in the germline V gene. The CDR3 reads CASSSSGTSGRLFF. As DNA, the CDR3 is TGTGCCAGCAGCTCATCCGGGACTAGCGGGAGGTTGTTCTTC.

V gene TRBV27 combines with J gene TRBJ2-3; unclear D gene. The germline V gene encodes CDR1 MNHEY and CDR2 SMNVEV (reference sequence). CDR3 length equals 15 residues. Trimming cost V 5 bases and J 0 bases, with 12 bases left between them. The CDR3 reads CASSPTGYSTDTQYF. The CDR3 nucleotides read TGTGCCAGCAGTCCCACGGGTTATAGCACAGATACGCAGTATTTT.

The chain is built from TRBV5-1 and TRBJ1-1; 7 nucleotides agree with TRBD1. The CDR3 length is 13 residues. V lost 4 bases and J lost 0; bases outside the gene matches: 0. Germline assignment: CDR1 SGHRS and CDR2 YFSETQ. CDR3 coding DNA: TGCGCCAGCAGCCAGGGGGTGAACACTGAAGCTTTCTTT. Encoded protein: CASSQGVNTEAFF.